The subject of this entry is one TCR beta chain. CDR1 and CDR2 (germline): WSHSY, SAAADI. The CDR3 totals 14 residues. The V end was cut by 6 bases, the J end by 2 bases, with 13 bases between. TCRdb's table, derived via immunoSEQ multiplex PCR, lists solely in-frame clones and lacks some. The table records just over 300,000 clones, about nine tenths of them present only once. The record originates from a study of blood T cell repertoires in COVID-19. Across the study: Sample material is recorded as cDNA or gDNA derived from T cells, B-cell-depleted T cells, or PBMCs.

The origin of this receptor is a man younger than 40 who had recovered from COVID-19. Input material: PBMCs or T cells enriched from blood (not recorded which). The J gene is TRBJ2-5, the V gene TRBV10-2; D call uncertain. CDR3 bases: TGCGCCAGCAGGGTCCGCCCACTACAAGAGACCCAGTACTTC. This translates into CASRVRPLQETQYF.